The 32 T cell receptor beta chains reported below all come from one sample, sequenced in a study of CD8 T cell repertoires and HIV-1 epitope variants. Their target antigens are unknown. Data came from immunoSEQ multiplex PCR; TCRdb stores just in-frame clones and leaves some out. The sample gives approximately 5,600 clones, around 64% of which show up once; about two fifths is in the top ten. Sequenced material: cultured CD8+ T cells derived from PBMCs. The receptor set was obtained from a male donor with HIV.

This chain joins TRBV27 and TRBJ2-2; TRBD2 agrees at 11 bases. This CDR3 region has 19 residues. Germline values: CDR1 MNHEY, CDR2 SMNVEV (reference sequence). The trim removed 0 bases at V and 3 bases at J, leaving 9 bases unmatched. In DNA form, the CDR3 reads TGTGCCAGCAGTTTATCGATCCCCTTTAGCGGGAGGGACACCGGGGAGCTGTTTTTT. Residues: CASSLSIPFSGRDTGELFF.

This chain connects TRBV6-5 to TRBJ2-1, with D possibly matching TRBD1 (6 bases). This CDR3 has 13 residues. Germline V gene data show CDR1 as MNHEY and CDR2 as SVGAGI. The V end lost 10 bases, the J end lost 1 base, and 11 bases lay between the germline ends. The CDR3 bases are TGTGCCACACAGACAGGTTCCTACAATGAGCAGTTCTTC. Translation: CATQTGSYNEQFF.

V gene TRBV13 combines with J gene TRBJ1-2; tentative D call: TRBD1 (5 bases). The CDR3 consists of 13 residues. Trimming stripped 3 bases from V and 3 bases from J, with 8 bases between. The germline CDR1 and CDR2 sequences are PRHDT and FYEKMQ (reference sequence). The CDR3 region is CASSLGRDYGYTF. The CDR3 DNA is TGTGCCAGCAGCTTGGGCAGGGACTATGGCTACACCTTC.

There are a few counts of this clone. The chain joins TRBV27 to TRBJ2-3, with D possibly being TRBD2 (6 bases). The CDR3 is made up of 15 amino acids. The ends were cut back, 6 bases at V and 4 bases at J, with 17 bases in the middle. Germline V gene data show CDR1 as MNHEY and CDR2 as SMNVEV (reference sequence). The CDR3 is CASRFGAGRPDTQYF. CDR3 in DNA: TGTGCCAGCAGGTTCGGGGCGGGAAGGCCAGATACGCAGTATTTT.

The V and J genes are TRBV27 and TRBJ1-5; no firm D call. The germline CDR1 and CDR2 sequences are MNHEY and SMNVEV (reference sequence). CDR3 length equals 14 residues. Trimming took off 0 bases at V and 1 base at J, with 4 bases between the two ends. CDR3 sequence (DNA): TGTGCCAGCAGTTTATCCCAAAGCAATCAGCCCCAGCATTTT. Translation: CASSLSQSNQPQHF.

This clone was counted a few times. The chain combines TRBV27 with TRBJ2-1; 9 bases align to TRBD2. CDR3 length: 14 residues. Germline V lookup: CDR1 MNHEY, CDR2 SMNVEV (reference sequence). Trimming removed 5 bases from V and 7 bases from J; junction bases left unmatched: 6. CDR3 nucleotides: TGTGCCAGCAGTCTTCAGGCGGGGGGGAATGAGCAGTTCTTC. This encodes CASSLQAGGNEQFF.

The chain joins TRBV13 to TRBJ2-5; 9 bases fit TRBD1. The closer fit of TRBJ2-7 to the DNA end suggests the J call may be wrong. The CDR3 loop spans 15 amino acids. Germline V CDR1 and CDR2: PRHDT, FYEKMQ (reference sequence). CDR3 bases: TGTGCCAGCAGCGTCCTGGGACAGGGTAACTACGAGCAGTACTTC. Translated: CASSVLGQGNYEQYF.

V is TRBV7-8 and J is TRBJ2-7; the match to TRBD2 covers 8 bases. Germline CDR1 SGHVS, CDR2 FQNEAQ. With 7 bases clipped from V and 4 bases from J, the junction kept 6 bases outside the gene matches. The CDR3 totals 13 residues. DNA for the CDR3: TGTGCCAGCATGGGACTAGACCGATACGAGCAGTACTTC. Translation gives CASMGLDRYEQYF. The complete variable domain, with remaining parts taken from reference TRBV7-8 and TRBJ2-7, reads GAGVSQSPRYKVAKRGQDVALRCDPISGHVSLFWYQQALGQGPEFLTYFQNEAQLDKSGLPSDRFFAERPEGSVSTLKIQRTQQEDSAVYLCASMGLDRYEQYFGPGTRLTVT.

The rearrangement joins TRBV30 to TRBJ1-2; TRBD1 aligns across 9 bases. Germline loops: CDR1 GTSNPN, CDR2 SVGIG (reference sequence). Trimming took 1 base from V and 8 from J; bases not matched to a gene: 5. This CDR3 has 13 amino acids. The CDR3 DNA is TGTGCCTGGAGTGAGGGACAGGGTGAGGGCTACACCTTC. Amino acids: CAWSEGQGEGYTF.

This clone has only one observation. The CDR3 sequence is CASRSTSFIQYF. The DNA for the CDR3 is TGCGCCAGCCGTTCGACTAGCTTCATTCAGTACTTC. This chain joins TRBV5-1 and TRBJ2-4; 7 bases map to TRBD2. Germline V gene data show CDR1 as SGHRS and CDR2 as YFSETQ. The CDR3 consists of 12 residues. V shed 7 bases and J 9 bases; nucleotides not matched to a gene: 7.

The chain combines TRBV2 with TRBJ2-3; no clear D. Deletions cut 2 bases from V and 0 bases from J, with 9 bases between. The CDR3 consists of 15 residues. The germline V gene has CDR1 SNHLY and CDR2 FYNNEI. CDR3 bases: TGTGCCAGCAGTGAAAAATTCTCTAGCACAGATACGCAGTATTTT. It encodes CASSEKFSSTDTQYF.

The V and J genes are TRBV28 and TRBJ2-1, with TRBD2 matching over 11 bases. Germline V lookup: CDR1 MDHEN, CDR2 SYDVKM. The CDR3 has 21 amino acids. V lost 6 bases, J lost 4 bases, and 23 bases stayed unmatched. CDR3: CASSPGEVFDLAGGWYNEQFF. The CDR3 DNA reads TGTGCCAGCAGCCCTGGGGAGGTTTTTGATTTAGCGGGGGGGTGGTACAATGAGCAGTTCTTC.

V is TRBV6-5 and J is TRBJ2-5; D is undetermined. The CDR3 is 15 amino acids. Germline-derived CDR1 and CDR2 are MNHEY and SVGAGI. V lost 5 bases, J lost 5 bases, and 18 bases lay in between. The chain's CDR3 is CASSPLMGAAETQYF. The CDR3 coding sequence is TGTGCCAGCAGTCCATTGATGGGCGCGGCGGAGACCCAGTACTTC.

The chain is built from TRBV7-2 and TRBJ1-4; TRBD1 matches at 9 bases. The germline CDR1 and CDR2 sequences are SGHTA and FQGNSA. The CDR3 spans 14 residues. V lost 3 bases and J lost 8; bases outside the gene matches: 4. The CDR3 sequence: CASSFGTGYEKLFF. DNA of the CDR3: TGTGCCAGCAGCTTCGGGACAGGGTACGAAAAACTGTTTTTT.

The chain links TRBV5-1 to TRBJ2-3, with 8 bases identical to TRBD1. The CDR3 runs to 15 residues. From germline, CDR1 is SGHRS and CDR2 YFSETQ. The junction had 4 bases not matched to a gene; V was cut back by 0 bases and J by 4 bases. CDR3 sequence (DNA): TGCGCCAGCAGCTTGGACAGGGGGGATCCAGATACGCAGTATTTT. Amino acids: CASSLDRGDPDTQYF. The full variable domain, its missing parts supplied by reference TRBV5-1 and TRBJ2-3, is KAGVTQTPRYLIKTRGQQVTLSCSPISGHRSVSWYQQTPGQGLQFLFEYFSETQRNKGNFPGRFSGRQFSNSRSEMNVSTLELGDSALYLCASSLDRGDPDTQYFGPGTRLTVL.

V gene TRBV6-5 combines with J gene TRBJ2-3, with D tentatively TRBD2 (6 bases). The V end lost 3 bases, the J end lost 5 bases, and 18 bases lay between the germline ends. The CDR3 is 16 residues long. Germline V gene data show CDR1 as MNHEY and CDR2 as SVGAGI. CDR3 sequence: CASSYPAGGGRDTQYF. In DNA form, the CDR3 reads TGTGCCAGCAGTTATCCTGCCGGGGGTGGGAGAGATACGCAGTATTTT.

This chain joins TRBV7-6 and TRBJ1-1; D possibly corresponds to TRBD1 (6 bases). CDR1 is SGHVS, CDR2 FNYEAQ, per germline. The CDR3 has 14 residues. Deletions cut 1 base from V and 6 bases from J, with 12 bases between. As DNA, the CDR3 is TGTGCCAGCAGCTTAGAGTGGGGGCTGGCTGAAGCTTTCTTT. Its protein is CASSLEWGLAEAFF.

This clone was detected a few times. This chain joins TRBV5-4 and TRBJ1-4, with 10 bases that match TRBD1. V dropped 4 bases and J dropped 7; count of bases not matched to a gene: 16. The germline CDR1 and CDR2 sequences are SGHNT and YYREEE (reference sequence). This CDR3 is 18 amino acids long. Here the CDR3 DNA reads TGTGCCAGCAGCGCGACATCGGGACAGGGGATTCCGGGTGAAAAACTGTTTTTT. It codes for CASSATSGQGIPGEKLFF.

The CDR3 DNA reads TGTGCCAGCTTACAGGGAGGTGAGCAGTTCTTC. This sequence encodes CASLQGGEQFF. The rearrangement links TRBV7-9 to TRBJ2-1; perhaps D is TRBD1 or TRBD2 (6 bases each). Trimming took 8 bases from V and 9 from J, leaving 11 bases between them. Germline CDR1 SEHNR, CDR2 FQNEAQ (reference sequence). The CDR3 contains 11 residues.

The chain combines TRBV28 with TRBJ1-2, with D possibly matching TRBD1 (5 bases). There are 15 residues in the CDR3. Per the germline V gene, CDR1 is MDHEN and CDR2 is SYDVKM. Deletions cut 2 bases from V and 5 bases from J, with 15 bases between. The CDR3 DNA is TGTGCCAGCAGTTTAAGTGGGGGGGACTTATATGGCTACACCTTC. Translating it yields CASSLSGGDLYGYTF.

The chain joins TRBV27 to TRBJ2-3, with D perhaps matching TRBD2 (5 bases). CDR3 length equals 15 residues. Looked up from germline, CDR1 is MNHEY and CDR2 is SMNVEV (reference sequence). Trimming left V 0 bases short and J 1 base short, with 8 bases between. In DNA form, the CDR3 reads TGTGCCAGCAGTTTATCAAACGGGGGCACAGATACGCAGTATTTT. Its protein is CASSLSNGGTDTQYF.

This CDR3 is CASTAGINSGNTIYF. In nucleotides, the CDR3 is TGTGCCAGCACTGCAGGCATTAACTCTGGAAACACCATATATTTT. V and J are TRBV2 and TRBJ1-3; D is undetermined. Trimming took off 7 bases at V and 0 bases at J, with 13 bases between the two ends. The CDR3 runs 15 residues. Germline V gives CDR1 SNHLY, CDR2 FYNNEI.

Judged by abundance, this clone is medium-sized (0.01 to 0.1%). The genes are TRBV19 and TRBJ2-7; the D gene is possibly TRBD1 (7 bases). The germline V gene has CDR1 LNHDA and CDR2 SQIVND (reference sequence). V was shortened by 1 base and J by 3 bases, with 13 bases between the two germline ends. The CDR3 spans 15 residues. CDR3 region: CASSIAGDSLYEQYF. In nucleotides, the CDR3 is TGTGCCAGTAGTATAGCGGGGGACAGCCTCTACGAGCAGTACTTC. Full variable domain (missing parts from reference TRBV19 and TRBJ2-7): DGGITQSPKYLFRKEGQNVTLSCEQNLNHDAMYWYRQDPGQGLRLIYYSQIVNDFQKGDIAEGYSVSREKKESFPLTVTSAQKNPTAFYLCASSIAGDSLYEQYFGPGTRLTVT.

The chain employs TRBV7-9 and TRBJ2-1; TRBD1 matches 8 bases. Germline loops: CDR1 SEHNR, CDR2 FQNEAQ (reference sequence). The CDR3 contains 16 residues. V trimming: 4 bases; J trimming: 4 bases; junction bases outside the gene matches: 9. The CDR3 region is CASSYETGTGYNEQFF. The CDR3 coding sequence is TGTGCCAGCAGCTACGAAACCGGGACAGGATACAATGAGCAGTTCTTC.

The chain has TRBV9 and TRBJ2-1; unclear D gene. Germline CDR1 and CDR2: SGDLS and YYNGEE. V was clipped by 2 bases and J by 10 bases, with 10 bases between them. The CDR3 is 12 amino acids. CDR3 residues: CASSVNSGEQFF. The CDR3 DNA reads TGTGCCAGCAGCGTGAACTCAGGAGAGCAGTTCTTC.

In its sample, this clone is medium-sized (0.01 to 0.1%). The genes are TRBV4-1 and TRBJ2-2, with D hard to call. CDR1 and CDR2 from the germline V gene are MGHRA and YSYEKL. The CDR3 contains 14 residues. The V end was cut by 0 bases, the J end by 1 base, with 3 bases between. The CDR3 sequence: CASSQDGNTGELFF. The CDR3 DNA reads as TGCGCCAGCAGCCAAGATGGGAACACCGGGGAGCTGTTTTTT.

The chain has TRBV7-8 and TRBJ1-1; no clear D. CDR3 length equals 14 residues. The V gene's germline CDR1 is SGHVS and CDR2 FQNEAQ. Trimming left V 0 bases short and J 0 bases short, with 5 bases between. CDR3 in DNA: TGTGCCAGCAGCTTAGCAGGGATGAACACTGAAGCTTTCTTT. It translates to CASSLAGMNTEAFF.

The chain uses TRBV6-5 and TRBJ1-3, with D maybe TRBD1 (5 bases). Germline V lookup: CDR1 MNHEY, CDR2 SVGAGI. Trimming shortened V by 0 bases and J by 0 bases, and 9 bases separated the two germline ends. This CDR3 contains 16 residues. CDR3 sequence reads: CASSYSQGSSGNTIYF. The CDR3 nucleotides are TGTGCCAGCAGTTACTCCCAGGGAAGCTCTGGAAACACCATATATTTT.

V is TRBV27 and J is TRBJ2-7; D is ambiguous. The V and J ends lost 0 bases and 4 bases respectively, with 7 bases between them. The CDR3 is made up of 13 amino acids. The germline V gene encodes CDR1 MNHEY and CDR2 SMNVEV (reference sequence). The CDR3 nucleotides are TGTGCCAGCAGTTTATCGGCCGAGTACGAGCAGTACTTC. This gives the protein CASSLSAEYEQYF.

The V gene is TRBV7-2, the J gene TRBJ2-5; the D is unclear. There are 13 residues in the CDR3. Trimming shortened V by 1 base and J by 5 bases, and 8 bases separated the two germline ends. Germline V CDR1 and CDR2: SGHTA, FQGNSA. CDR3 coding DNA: TGTGCCAGCAGCTTAGGCTCGGTCGAGACCCAGTACTTC. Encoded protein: CASSLGSVETQYF.

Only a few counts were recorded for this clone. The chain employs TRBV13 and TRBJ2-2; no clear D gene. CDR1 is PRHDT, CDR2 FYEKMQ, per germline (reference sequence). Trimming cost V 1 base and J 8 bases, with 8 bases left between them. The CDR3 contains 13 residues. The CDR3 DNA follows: TGTGCCAGCAGCTTAGCCACAAGGGGGGAGCTGTTTTTT. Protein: CASSLATRGELFF.

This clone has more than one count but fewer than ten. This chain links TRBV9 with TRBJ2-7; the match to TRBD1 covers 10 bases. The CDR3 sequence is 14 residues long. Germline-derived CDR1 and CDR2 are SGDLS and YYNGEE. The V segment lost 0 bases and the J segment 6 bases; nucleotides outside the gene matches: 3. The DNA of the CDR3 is TGTGCCAGCAGCGTAGGGGACAGGGGTGGCGAGCAGTACTTC. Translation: CASSVGDRGGEQYF.